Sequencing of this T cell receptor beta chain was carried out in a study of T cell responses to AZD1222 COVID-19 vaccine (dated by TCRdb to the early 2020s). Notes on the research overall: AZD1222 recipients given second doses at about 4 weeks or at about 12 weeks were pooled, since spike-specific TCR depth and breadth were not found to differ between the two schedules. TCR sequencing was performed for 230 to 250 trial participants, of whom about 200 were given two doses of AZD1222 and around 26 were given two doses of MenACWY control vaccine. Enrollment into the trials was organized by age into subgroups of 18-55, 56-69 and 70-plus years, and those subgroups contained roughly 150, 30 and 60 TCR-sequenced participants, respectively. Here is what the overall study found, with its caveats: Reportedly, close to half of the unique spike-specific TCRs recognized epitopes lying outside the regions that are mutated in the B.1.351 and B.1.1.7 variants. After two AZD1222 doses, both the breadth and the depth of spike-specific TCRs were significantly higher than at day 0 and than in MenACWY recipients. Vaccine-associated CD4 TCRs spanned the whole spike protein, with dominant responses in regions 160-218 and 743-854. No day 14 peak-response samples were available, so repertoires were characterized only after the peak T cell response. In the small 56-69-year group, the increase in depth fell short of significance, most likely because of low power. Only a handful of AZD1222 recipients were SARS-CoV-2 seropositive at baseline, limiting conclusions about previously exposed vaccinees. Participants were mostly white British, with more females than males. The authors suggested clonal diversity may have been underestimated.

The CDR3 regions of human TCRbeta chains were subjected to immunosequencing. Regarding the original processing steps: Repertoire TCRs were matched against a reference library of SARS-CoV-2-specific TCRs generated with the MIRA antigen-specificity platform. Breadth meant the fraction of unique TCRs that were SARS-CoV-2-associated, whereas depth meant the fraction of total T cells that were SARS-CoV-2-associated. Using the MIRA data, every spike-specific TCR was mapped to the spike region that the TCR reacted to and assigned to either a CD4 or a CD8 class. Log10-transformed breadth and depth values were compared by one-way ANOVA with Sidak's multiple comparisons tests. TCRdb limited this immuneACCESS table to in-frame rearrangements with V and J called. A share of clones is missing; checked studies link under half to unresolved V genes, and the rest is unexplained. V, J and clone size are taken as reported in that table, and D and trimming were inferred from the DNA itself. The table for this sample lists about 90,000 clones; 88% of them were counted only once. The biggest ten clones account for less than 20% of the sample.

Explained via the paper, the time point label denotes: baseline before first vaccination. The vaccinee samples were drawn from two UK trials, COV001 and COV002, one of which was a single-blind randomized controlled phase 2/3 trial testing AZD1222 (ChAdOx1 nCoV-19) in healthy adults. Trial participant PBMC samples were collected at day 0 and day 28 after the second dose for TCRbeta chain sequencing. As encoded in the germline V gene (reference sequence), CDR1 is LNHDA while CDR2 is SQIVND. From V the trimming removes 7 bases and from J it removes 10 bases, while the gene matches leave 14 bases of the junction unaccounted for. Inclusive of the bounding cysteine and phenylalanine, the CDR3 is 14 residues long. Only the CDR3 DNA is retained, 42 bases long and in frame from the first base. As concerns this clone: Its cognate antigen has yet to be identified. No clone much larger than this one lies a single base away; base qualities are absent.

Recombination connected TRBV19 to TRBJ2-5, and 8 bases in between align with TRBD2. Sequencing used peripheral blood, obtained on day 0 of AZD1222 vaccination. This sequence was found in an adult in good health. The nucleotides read TGTGCCAGTAACCCCCCGGGACTAGATGCTCTCCAGTACTTC. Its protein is CASNPPGLDALQYF.